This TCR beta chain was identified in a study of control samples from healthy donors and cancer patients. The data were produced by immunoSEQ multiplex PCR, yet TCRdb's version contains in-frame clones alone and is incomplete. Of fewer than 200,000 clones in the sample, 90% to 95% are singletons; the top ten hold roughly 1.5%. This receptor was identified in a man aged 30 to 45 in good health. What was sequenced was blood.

The DNA for the CDR3 is TGTGCCACGACAGGGGGCGCAGGCTATGGCTACACCTTC. Protein sequence: CATTGGAGYGYTF. The V and J genes are TRBV10-3 and TRBJ1-2; 10 nucleotides agree with TRBD1. The CDR3 extends over 13 amino acids. Germline CDR1 and CDR2: ENHRY and SYGVKD. V dropped 10 bases and J dropped 4; count of bases not matched to a gene: 6.